This T cell receptor beta chain was observed in a study of cytomegalovirus exposure and HLA in healthy donors. Findings and caveats of the study: There was a cluster of highly shared sequence variants that was likely a sequencing artifact. Reports indicate that TCR beta sequences accurately predicted the HLA-A and HLA-B alleles of most subjects. Among TCR beta chains, those listed as cytomegalovirus-associated numbered about 160.

From germline, CDR1 is MNHNS and CDR2 SASEGT. The CDR3 loop spans 12 amino acids. V was shortened by 7 bases and J by 8 bases, with 12 bases between the two germline ends. A remark on this clone: The antigen is unknown.

Donors had nominal health at sampling but likely had unrecorded immune exposures. The PCR employed 60 Vbeta primers together with 13 Jbeta primers. Only in-frame clones appear in the TCRdb table, and some are missing; sequencing was by immunoSEQ multiplex PCR. The sample gives about 150,000 clones, over 75% of which show up once; over 2% is in the top ten. This TCR was recovered from a male donor in good health and CMV-seronegative. Sample: PBMCs. This sequence joins TRBV6-1 and TRBJ2-1; a weak D match, TRBD2 (5 bases). The CDR3 reads CASMGSADEQFF. DNA of the CDR3: TGTGCCAGCATGGGGTCAGCGGATGAGCAGTTCTTC.